The T cell receptor beta chain under discussion was sequenced for a study of blood T cell repertoires in COVID-19 (TCRdb year 2020). Some background on the complete study: Samples covering the acute and convalescent phases of COVID-19 were provided by collaborators in the United States, Italy and Spain. The prospective study material was composed of cDNA or gDNA derived from T cells, B-cell-depleted T cells, or PBMCs. Deeply sampled blood TCRbeta repertoires from subjects exposed to, actively infected with, or recovered from COVID-19 were included in the dataset. A freely available public database, intended as a resource for researchers studying the immune response to SARS-CoV-2, is where the repertoires were released. Samples were obtained from the ongoing ImmuneRACE study (first 160 participants) and from over 1,000 subjects provided by 6 global collaborators. A de-identified subject ID, COVID-19 status, age in years and sex were almost always included in the sample metadata. HLA class I and class II types, where available, came from metadata supplied by the sample provider rather than from assay-based typing.

Looking up the germline V gene yields CDR1 SGHRS and CDR2 YFSETQ. The CDR3 numbers 19 residues from cysteine through phenylalanine. Only the CDR3 part of the read is kept: 57 bases, read in frame from the first base. The germline V end is reduced by 1 base and the J end by 2 bases; junction bases left unmatched: 12. The immunoSEQ Assay, a bias-controlled multiplex PCR, was used to amplify TCRbeta CDR3 regions from genomic DNA. The authors' pipeline ran thus. The number of nucleated cells in each sample was estimated by amplification of reference gene primers within the assay. To quantify the absolute abundance of each unique TCRbeta CDR3 rearrangement, sequence reads were collapsed and filtered. Productive Simpson clonality was computed per sample as the square root of Simpson's diversity index over productive rearrangements. TCRdb provides this immuneACCESS table in a form limited to in-frame rearrangements. Some clones are lacking; in checked studies, under half of them reflect an unresolved V gene, and why the rest are absent is not known. That table furnishes V, J and clone size, whereas the DNA furnished D and trimming. The sample table shows about 100,000 clones, and 85% to 90% are seen once. Jointly, the top ten make up 10% to 15% of the sample.

Collaborating institutions collected whole blood in K2EDTA tubes following their own protocols. Collaborator samples were shipped for TCRbeta analysis as frozen whole blood, isolated PBMCs, or DNA extracted from either sample type. Results the study describes overall, beyond this receptor: How much clinical and demographic metadata was included differed by source and by participant, and the metadata was provided uncurated.

A note on this clone: The antigen it recognizes is unknown. The input lacks base qualities; no much larger clone sits a single base away.

The rearrangement combines TRBV5-1 with TRBJ2-3, with 11 bases aligning to TRBD2. The sample taken for sequencing was peripheral blood. The receptor comes from a human donor in a cohort sampled during active COVID-19. The sequenced DNA: TGCGCCAGCAGCTTGTTAGCGGGGGGGCCTTTGTCTAACACAGATACGCAGTATTTT. Its amino acids are CASSLLAGGPLSNTDTQYF.